This T cell receptor beta chain was sequenced for a study of blood T cell repertoires in COVID-19. Study overall: COVID-19 samples collected from the United States, Italy and Spain covered acute and convalescent phases. Nucleic acid was either cDNA or gDNA, and it came from T cells, B-cell-depleted T cells, or PBMCs.

This CDR3 has 18 residues. Per germline, CDR1 SGDLS and CDR2 YYNGEE. Unmatched junction bases numbered 4, after V lost 0 bases and J lost 0 bases. As processed by the authors: Reference gene primer amplification gave nucleated cell count estimates. Some clones are missing from TCRdb's copy, which holds only in-frame ones; the method was immunoSEQ multiplex PCR. Clone size and the V and J calls come from that table; the DNA yielded D and trimming. The data show about 88,000 clones, with roughly 87% seen just once and roughly 15% held by the top ten. This clonotype originated in a male donor with acute or convalescent COVID-19. The rearrangement links TRBV9 to TRBJ2-2; 11 bases are a match to TRBD2. Source material: peripheral blood. As DNA, the CDR3 is TGTGCCAGCAGCGTAGTGGATAGCGGGGGGGCGAACACCGGGGAGCTGTTTTTT. Translation: CASSVVDSGGANTGELFF.